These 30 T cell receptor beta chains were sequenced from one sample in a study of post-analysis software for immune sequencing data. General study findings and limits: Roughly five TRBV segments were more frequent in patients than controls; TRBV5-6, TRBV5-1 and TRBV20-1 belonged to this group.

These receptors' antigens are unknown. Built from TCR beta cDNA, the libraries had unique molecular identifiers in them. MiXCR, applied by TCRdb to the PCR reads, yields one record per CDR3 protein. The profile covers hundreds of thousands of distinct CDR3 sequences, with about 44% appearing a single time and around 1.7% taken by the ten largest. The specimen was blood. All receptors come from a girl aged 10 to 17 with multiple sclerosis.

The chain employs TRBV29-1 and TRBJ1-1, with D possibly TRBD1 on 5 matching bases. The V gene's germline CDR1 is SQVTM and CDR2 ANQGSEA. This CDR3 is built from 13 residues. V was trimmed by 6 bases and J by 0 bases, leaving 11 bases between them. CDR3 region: CSVAGTMNTEAFF. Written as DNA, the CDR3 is TGCAGCGTAGCCGGGACCATGAACACTGAAGCTTTCTTT.

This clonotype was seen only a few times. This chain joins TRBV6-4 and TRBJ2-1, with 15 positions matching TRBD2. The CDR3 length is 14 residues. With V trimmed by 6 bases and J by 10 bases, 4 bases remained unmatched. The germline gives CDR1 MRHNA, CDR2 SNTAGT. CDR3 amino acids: CASSGLAGGDEQFF. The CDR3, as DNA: TGTGCCAGCAGCGGACTAGCGGGAGGGGACGAGCAGTTCTTC.

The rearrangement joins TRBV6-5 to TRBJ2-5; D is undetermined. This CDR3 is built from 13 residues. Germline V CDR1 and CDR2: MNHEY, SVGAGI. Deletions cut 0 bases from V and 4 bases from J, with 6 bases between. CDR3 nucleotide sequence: TGTGCCAGCAGTTACTCAGCGCGAGAGACCCAGTACTTC. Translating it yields CASSYSARETQYF.

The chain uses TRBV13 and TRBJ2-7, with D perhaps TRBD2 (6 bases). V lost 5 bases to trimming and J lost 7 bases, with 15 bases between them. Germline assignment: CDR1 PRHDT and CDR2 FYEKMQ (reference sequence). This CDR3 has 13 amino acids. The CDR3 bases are TGTGCCAGCAGCCCCGGTGCGGGGACTGAGCAGTACTTC. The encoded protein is CASSPGAGTEQYF.

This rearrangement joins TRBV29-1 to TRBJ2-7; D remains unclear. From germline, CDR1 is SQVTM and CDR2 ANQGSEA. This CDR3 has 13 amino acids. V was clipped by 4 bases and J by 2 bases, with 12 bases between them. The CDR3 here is CSVVGFDTYEQYF. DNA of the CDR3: TGCAGCGTTGTAGGGTTCGATACCTACGAGCAGTACTTC.

The chain's CDR3 is CASSERDISNQPQHF. The CDR3 DNA is TGCGCCAGCAGTGAGCGGGACATTAGCAATCAGCCCCAGCATTTT. The rearrangement links TRBV10-1 to TRBJ1-5; TRBD1 might be the D (6 bases). This CDR3 has 15 residues. Trimming took 2 bases from V and 0 from J, leaving 8 bases between them. Germline CDR1 is WNHNN and CDR2 is SYGVQD (reference sequence).

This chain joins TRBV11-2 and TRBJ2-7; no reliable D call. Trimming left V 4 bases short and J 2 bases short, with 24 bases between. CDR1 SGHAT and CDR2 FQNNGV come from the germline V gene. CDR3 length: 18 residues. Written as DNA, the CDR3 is TGTGCCAGCAGCTCGCGTTCTAAAATAACGGGCAGAACCTACGAGCAGTACTTC. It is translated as CASSSRSKITGRTYEQYF.

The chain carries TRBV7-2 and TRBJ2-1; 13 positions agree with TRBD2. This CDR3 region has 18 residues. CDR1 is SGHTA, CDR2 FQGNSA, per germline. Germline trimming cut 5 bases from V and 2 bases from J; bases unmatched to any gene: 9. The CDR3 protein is CASSGTGLAGRPYNEQFF. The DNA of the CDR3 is TGTGCCAGCAGCGGTACGGGACTAGCGGGACGTCCCTACAATGAGCAGTTCTTC.

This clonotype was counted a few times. For the CDR3, the DNA is TGCGCCAGCAGCTTGGAGGCCGTCTCCTACAATGAGCAGTTCTTC. Amino acids: CASSLEAVSYNEQFF. The chain employs TRBV5-1 and TRBJ2-1; D gene unclear. This CDR3 comprises 15 residues. The V gene lost 0 bases and the J gene lost 0 bases, with 7 bases spanning the gap. CDR1 is SGHRS and CDR2 is YFSETQ in the germline V gene.

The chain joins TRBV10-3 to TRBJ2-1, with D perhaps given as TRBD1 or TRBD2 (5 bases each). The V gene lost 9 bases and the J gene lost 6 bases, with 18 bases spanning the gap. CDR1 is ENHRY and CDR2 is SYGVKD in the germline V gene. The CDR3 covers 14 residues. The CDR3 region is CAITGTSHLNEQFF. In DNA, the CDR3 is TGTGCCATAACCGGGACCTCGCACCTCAATGAGCAGTTCTTC.

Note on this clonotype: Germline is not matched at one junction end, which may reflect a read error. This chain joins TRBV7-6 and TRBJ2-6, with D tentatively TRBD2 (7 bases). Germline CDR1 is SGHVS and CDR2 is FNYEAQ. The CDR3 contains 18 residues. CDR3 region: CASSSLWGGASEANVLTF. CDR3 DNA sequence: TGTGCCAGCAGCTCCCTGTGGGGGGGCGCCTCTGAGGCCAACGTCCTGACTTTC.

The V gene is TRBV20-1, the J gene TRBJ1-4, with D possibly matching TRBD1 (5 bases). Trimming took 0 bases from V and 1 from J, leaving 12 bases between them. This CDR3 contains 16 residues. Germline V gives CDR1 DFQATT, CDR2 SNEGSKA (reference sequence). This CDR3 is CSARDRGEVTNEKLFF. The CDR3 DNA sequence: TGCAGTGCTAGAGATCGGGGGGAGGTAACTAATGAAAAACTGTTTTTT.

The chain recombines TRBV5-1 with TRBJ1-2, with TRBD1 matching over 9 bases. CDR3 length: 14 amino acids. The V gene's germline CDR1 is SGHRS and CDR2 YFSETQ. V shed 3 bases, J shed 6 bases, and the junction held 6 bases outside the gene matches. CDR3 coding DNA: TGCGCCAGCAGCTGGGCTTGGACAGGGGATGGCTACACCTTC. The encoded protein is CASSWAWTGDGYTF.

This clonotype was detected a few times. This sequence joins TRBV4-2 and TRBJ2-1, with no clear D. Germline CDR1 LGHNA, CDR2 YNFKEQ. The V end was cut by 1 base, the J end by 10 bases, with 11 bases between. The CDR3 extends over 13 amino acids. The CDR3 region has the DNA TGTGCCAGCAGCCAAGGGATCGAAAACGAGCAGTTCTTC. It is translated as CASSQGIENEQFF.

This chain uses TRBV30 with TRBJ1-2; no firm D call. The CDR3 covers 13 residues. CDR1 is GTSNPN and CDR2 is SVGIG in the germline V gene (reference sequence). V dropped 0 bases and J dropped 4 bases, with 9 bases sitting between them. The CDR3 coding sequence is TGTGCCTGGAGTGTAAAGGACGCCTATGGCTACACCTTC. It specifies CAWSVKDAYGYTF.

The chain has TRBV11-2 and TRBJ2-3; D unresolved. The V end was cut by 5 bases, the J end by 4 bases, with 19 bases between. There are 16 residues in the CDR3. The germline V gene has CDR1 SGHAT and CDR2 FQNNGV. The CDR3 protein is CASSPYRTLGSDTQYF. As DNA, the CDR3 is TGTGCCAGCAGCCCGTACCGGACCTTGGGGTCAGATACGCAGTATTTT.

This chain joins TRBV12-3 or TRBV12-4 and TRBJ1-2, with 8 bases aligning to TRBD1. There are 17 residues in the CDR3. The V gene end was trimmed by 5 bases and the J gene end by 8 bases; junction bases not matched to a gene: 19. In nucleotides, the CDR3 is TGTGCCAGCAGTGTGCAGGGGGCAATACCCTTAACTATGGGCTACACCTTC. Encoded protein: CASSVQGAIPLTMGYTF.

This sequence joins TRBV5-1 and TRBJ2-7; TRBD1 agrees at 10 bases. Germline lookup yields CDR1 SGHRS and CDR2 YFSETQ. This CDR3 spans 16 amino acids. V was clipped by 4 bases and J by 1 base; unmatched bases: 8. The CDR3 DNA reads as TGCGCCAGCAGCACTAGCCGGGACAGGGGTTCCTACGAGCAGTACTTC. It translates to CASSTSRDRGSYEQYF.

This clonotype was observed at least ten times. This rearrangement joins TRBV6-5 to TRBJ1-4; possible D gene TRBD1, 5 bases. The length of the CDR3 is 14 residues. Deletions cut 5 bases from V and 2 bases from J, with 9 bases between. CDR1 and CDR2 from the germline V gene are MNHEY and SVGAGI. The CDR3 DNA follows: TGTGCCAGCAGTGCGGGGGGGACTAATGAAAAACTGTTTTTT. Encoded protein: CASSAGGTNEKLFF.

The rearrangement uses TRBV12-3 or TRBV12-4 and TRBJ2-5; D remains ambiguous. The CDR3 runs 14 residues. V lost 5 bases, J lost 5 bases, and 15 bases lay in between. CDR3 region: CASSPPLDWETQYF. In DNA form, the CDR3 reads TGTGCCAGCAGTCCACCGCTGGATTGGGAGACCCAGTACTTC.

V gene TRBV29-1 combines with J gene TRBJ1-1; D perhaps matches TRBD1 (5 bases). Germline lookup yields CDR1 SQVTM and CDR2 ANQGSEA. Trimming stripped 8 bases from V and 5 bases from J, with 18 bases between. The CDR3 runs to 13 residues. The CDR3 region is CSSGRGMGTEAFF. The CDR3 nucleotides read TGCAGCTCTGGTCGGGGGATGGGGACTGAAGCTTTCTTT.

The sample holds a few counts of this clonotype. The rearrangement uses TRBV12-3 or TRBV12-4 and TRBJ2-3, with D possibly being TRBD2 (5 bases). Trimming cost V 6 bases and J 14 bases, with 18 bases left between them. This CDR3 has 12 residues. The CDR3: CASRDGLDVPYF. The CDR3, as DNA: TGTGCCAGCAGGGACGGACTCGACGTCCCGTATTTT.

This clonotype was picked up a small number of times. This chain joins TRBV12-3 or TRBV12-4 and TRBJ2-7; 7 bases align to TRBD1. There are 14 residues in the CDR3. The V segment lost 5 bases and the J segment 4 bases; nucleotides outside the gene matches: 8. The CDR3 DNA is TGTGCCAGCAGTGAGGGACAGAGGGGTTACGAGCAGTACTTC. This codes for CASSEGQRGYEQYF.

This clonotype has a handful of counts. The CDR3 reads CASSLALGTSRNIQYF. The CDR3 DNA sequence: TGTGCCAGCAGTTTAGCGCTAGGGACTAGCAGAAACATTCAGTACTTC. The chain links TRBV12-3 or TRBV12-4 to TRBJ2-4, with 9 bases that match TRBD2. The CDR3 has 16 amino acids. V was clipped by 0 bases and J by 6 bases; unmatched bases: 6.

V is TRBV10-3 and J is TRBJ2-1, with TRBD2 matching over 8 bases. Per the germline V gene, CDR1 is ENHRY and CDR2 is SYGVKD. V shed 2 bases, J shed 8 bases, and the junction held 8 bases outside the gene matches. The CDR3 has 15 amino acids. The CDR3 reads CAISERGGGSDEQFF. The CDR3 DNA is TGTGCCATCAGTGAGCGGGGGGGCGGTTCTGATGAGCAGTTCTTC.

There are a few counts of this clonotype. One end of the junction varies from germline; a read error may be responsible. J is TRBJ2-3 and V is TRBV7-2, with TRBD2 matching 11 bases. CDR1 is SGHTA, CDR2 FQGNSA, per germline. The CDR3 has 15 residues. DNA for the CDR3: TGCGCCAGCAGCTCGACTAGCGGGGGCACAGATACGCAGTATTTT. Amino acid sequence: CASSSTSGGTDTQYF.

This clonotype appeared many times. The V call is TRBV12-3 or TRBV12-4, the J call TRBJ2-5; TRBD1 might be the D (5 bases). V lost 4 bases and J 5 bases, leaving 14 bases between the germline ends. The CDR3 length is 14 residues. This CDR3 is CASSSPGGAETQYF. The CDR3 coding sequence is TGTGCCAGCAGTTCCCCGGGTGGGGCGGAGACCCAGTACTTC.

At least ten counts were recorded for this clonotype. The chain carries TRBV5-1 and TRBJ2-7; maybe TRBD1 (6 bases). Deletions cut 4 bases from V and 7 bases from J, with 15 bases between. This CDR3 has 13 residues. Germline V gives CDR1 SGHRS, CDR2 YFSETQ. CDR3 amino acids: CASSTGHYGEQYF. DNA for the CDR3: TGCGCCAGCAGCACGGGACATTACGGAGAGCAGTACTTC.

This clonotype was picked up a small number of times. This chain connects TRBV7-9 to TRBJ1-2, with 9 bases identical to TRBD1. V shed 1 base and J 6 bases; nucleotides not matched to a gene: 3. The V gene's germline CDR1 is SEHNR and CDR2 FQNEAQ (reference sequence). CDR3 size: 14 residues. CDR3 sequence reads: CASSLVDRGDGYTF. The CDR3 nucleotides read TGTGCCAGCAGCTTAGTCGACAGGGGGGATGGCTACACCTTC.

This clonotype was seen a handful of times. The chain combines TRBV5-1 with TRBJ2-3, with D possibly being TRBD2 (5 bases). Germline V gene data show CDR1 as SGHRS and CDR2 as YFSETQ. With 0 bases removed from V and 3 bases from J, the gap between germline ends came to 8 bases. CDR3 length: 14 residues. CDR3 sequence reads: CASSLERETDTQYF. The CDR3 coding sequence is TGCGCCAGCAGCTTGGAGAGGGAAACAGATACGCAGTATTTT.